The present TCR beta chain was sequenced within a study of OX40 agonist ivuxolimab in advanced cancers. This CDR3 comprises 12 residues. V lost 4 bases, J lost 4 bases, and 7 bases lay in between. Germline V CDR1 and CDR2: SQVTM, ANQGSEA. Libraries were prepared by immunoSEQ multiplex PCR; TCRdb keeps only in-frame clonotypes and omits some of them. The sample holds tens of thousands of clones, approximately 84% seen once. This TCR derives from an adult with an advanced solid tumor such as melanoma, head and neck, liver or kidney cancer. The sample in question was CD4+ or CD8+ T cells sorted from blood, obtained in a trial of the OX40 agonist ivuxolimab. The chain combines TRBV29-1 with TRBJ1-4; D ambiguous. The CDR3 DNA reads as TGCAGCGTTGGAGGGTTTAATGAAAAACTGTTTTTT. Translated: CSVGGFNEKLFF.